This TCR beta chain was sequenced in a study of blood T cells in healthy people across ages. Study-wide context: Template switching retrieved approximately one barcoded beta molecule for each two T cells.

The CDR3 is 18 amino acids. CDR1 and CDR2 from the germline V gene are MGHDK and SYGVNS. The J segment lost 3 bases and the V segment lost 3 bases, leaving 11 bases of the junction unmatched. A second PCR, run for roughly 7 to 11 cycles, used a sample-barcoded 5' primer plus a J-beta primer mix. MiXCR, run by TCRdb on the 5' RACE reads, gives a single entry per CDR3 protein. The sample has around 1.7 million distinct CDR3 sequences; 28% are singletons. Each sample gave at least 6.5 million isolated PBMCs. Sample: blood. The chain combines TRBV25-1 with TRBJ2-3, with 11 bases matching TRBD2. The source is a woman aged 25 to 39 in good health. The CDR3: CASSDRSTSGRGTDTQYF. CDR3 in DNA: TGTGCCAGCAGTGATCGATCTACTAGCGGGAGAGGGACAGATACGCAGTATTTT. The full variable domain, completed using reference TRBV25-1 and TRBJ2-3, is EADIYQTPRYLVIGTGKKITLECSQTMGHDKMYWYQQDPGMELHLIHYSYGVNSTEKGDLSSESTVSRIRTEHFPLTLESARPSHTSQYLCASSDRSTSGRGTDTQYFGPGTRLTVL.